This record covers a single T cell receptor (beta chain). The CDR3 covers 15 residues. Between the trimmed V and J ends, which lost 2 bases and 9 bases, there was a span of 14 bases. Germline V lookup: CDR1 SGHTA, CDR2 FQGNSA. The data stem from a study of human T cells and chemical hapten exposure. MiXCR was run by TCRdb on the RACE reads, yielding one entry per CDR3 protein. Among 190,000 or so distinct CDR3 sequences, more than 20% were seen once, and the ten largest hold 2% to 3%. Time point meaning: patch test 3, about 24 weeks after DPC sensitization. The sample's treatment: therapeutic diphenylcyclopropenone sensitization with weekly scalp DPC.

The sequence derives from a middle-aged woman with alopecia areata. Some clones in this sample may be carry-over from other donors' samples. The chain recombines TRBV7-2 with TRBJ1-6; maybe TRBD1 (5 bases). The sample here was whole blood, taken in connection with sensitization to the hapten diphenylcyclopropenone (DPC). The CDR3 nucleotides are TGTGCCAGCAGCTTATCCAGGGTGGGGCGTTCACCCCTCCACTTT. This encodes CASSLSRVGRSPLHF. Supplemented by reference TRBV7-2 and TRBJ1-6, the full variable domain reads GAGVSQSPSNKVTEKGKDVELRCDPISGHTALYWYRQSLGQGLEFLIYFQGNSAPDKSGLPSDRFSAERTGGSVSTLTIQRTQQEDSAVYLCASSLSRVGRSPLHFGNGTRLTVT.